The rows below give T cell receptor beta chains drawn from one sample of a study of T cells after yellow fever vaccination. TCRdb fed the 5' RACE reads into MiXCR, producing one record per CDR3 protein. The sample has hundreds of thousands of distinct CDR3 sequences; roughly 12% are singletons. Sequenced here: PBMCs, sampled on the day of the yellow fever booster vaccination. The receptors originated from a man younger than 45 who received the YFV17D yellow fever vaccine. Each CDR3 is given without its conserved first and last residue.

v_gene	j_gene	CDR3aa
TRBV11-2	TRBJ1-2	ASSLGTGPNYGYT
TRBV9	TRBJ2-3	ASSVVGVTDTQY
TRBV5-1	TRBJ2-7	ASSWEGRTYEQY
TRBV18	TRBJ2-7	ASSPPKVAGAIEQY
TRBV4-2	TRBJ2-7	ASSVPGSPYEQY
TRBV28	TRBJ2-1	ASKSGDYNEQF
TRBV20-1	TRBJ1-4	SARENGPNEKLF
TRBV5-1	TRBJ2-7	ASSLKGENYEQY
TRBV6-1	TRBJ1-2	ASSKGTGPHYGYT
TRBV6-1	TRBJ2-7	ASSRGLADGFYEQY
TRBV29-1	TRBJ2-3	SVYQGADTQY